These T cell receptor beta chains were read from a single sample in a study of cytomegalovirus exposure and HLA in healthy donors. Using immunoSEQ multiplex PCR, the repertoire was profiled, and TCRdb retains in-frame clones only, with some absent. The repertoire includes under 110,000 clones, roughly 74% of them detected once, and less than 2% sits in the top ten. The sequenced sample consisted of PBMCs. These receptors all stem from a woman in her 40s in good health and CMV-seronegative. Each CDR3 is given with its conserved first and last residue.

j_call v_call cdr3_aa
TRBJ1-1 TRBV25-1 CASSEWGLSHTEAFF
TRBJ2-7 TRBV28 CASSLRGAIAGVNEQYF
TRBJ2-7 TRBV30 CALRGGDRAYEQYF
TRBJ2-3 TRBV7-2 CASSLATGGMDTQYF
TRBJ2-3 TRBV6-1 CASGPEFEDTQYF
TRBJ1-4 TRBV6-6 CASSYSPEAPNEKLFF
TRBJ2-5 TRBV6-5 CASSYSGNQEAQYF
TRBJ1-2 TRBV14 CASSRSRQGDGYTF
TRBJ2-7 TRBV7-9 CASSSPVRTPNEQYF
TRBJ2-7 TRBV6-6 CASSGGPPLEQYF
TRBJ1-5 TRBV19 CASTDSLSNQPQHF
TRBJ2-2 TRBV7-2 CASSYAGGANTGELFF
TRBJ1-5 TRBV28 CASTPPQSNQPQHF
TRBJ2-2 TRBV18 CASSPGTARAGELFF
TRBJ2-1 TRBV7-9 CASSLARLAGRNEQFF
TRBJ1-6 TRBV10-3 CAISETSYNSPLHF
TRBJ1-1 TRBV5-1 CASVPGQGWDTEAFF
TRBJ2-2 TRBV19 CASTSDRGYTGELFF
TRBJ2-7 TRBV27 CASSLLGGDSYEQYF
TRBJ2-1 TRBV6-1 CASSGSGIRNEQFF
TRBJ1-1 TRBV6-5 CASSSTGDTEAFF
TRBJ1-5 TRBV29-1 CSVKLGGAGQPQHF
TRBJ2-7 TRBV10-3 CAISESRSLAGAWHEQYF
TRBJ1-5 TRBV10-3 CAISDGGNQPQHF
TRBJ2-5 TRBV9 CASSVVAGMGETQYF
TRBJ2-7 TRBV10-3 CAISGVNEQYF
TRBJ2-7 TRBV7-2 CASSLVHSDYYEQYF
TRBJ2-5 TRBV4-2 CASSQAAGTGVFTQYF
TRBJ2-2 TRBV9 CASSLSGGRGRPGELFF
. TRBV5-4 CASSLDSKVYEQYF
TRBJ2-4 TRBV19 CASSTYSLTRANIQYF
TRBJ2-7 TRBV5-1 CASSLFGGLEQYF
. TRBV5-1 CASSLDRGGEQYF
TRBJ2-7 TRBV7-9 CASSLADRSYEQYF
TRBJ2-3 TRBV9 CASSRRGGESDTQYF
TRBJ1-5 TRBV9 CASSVDRDLAPQHF
TRBJ2-3 TRBV7-2 CASSLTSGSTDTQYF